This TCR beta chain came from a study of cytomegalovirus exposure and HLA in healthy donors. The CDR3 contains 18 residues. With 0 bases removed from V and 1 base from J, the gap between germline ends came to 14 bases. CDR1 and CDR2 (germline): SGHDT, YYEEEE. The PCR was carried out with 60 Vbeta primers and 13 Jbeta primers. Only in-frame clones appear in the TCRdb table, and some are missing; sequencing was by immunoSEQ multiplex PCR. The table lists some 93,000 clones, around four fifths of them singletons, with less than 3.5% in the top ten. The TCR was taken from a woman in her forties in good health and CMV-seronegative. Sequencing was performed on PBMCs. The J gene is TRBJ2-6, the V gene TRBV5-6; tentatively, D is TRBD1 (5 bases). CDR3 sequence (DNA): TGTGCCAGCAGCTTGGCCGGCAGGGCAGGATCTGGGGCCAACGTCCTGACTTTC. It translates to CASSLAGRAGSGANVLTF.